Presented here are 18 T cell receptor beta chains from one specimen sequenced in a study of patients and donors after allogeneic stem cell transplantation. TCRdb re-derived calls from the RT-PCR reads in MiXCR, one entry per CDR3 protein. This sample has around 160,000 distinct CDR3 sequences, with approximately 28% found just once. What was sequenced was blood, either unsorted or a sorted T cell fraction (not recorded which). These receptors all stem from a human donor who was either an allogeneic HSCT recipient or a stem cell or donor lymphocyte infusion donor (not recorded which). It is not recorded whose cells these are; they may come from a transplant donor.

The chain has TRBV27 and TRBJ2-7; D is undetermined. Germline assignment: CDR1 MNHEY and CDR2 SMNVEV (reference sequence). The V end was cut by 0 bases, the J end by 1 base, with 10 bases between. CDR3 length equals 15 residues. CDR3 amino acids: CASSLSAVPSYEQYF. The DNA of the CDR3 is TGTGCCAGCAGTTTATCGGCGGTCCCATCCTACGAGCAGTACTTC.

The chain links TRBV2 to TRBJ2-2; 7 bases line up with TRBD2. The germline gives CDR1 SNHLY, CDR2 FYNNEI. The CDR3 has 14 amino acids. The V segment lost 4 bases and the J segment 4 bases; nucleotides outside the gene matches: 3. The CDR3 DNA is TGTGCCAGCAGTGCCGGGACTACCACCGGGGAGCTGTTTTTT. This codes for CASSAGTTTGELFF.

This clonotype occurred a few times. The chain links TRBV18 to TRBJ1-2; D gene ambiguous. This CDR3 is 15 amino acids long. V was cut by 3 bases and J by 3 bases, with 14 bases left in between. Germline V gene data show CDR1 as KGHSH and CDR2 as LQKENI. This CDR3 is CASSPDIQSYYGYTF. The CDR3 DNA follows: TGTGCCAGCTCACCTGATATCCAGTCCTACTATGGCTACACCTTC.

This chain connects TRBV28 to TRBJ2-5; D is undetermined. From germline, CDR1 is MDHEN and CDR2 SYDVKM. The germline V and J ends were trimmed by 5 bases and 2 bases, with 21 bases remaining between them. This CDR3 is 17 amino acids long. The DNA for the CDR3 is TGTGCCAGCAGTCCTACAGCCCCCACCGGCCGACAAGAGACCCAGTACTTC. Protein: CASSPTAPTGRQETQYF.

This clonotype occurred a few times. DNA of the CDR3: TGCAGTGCTCCAGGGCGGGCAGGGTGGCGCTACACCTTC. The encoded protein is CSAPGRAGWRYTF. The V gene is TRBV20-1, the J gene TRBJ1-2; D perhaps matches TRBD1 (5 bases). The CDR3 runs to 13 residues. Per germline, CDR1 DFQATT and CDR2 SNEGSKA (reference sequence). Trimming cost V 5 bases and J 9 bases, with 19 bases left between them.

The chain uses TRBV7-6 and TRBJ2-5; no clear D gene. CDR3 length equals 12 residues. CDR1 and CDR2 (germline): SGHVS, FNYEAQ. Trimming took off 5 bases at V and 3 bases at J, with 7 bases between the two ends. CDR3 sequence (DNA): TGTGCCAGCAGCCTAGGAGAAGAGACCCAGTACTTC. Its protein product is CASSLGEETQYF.

This clonotype was found a few times. The chain is built from TRBV4-3 and TRBJ1-6; the match to TRBD1 covers 9 bases. Germline V gene sequence: CDR1 LGHNA, CDR2 YSLEER. V was clipped by 3 bases and J by 4 bases; unmatched bases: 4. The CDR3 length is 16 residues. DNA for the CDR3: TGCGCCAGCAGCCATGACAGGGGGAATTATAATTCACCCCTCCACTTT. Protein sequence: CASSHDRGNYNSPLHF.

The rearrangement joins TRBV7-2 to TRBJ1-1; no clear D gene. CDR1 is SGHTA, CDR2 FQGNSA, per germline. The CDR3 totals 15 residues. The V gene lost 1 base and the J gene lost 3 bases, with 12 bases spanning the gap. CDR3 in DNA: TGTGCCAGCAGCTTAGTGACGGGAAGTGACACTGAAGCTTTCTTT. It yields the protein CASSLVTGSDTEAFF.

This clonotype was detected only a few times. CDR3 loop: CSARSGPRRGDTQYF. DNA for the CDR3: TGCAGTGCTAGGAGTGGACCCCGAAGGGGAGATACGCAGTATTTT. The chain has TRBV20-1 and TRBJ2-3; a weak D match, TRBD1 (5 bases). CDR1 is DFQATT, CDR2 SNEGSKA, per germline (reference sequence). The CDR3 is 15 amino acids. Trimming pared 3 bases from V and 5 bases from J, leaving 18 bases between.

This sequence joins TRBV7-3 and TRBJ2-3; 8 nucleotides line up with TRBD2. This CDR3 is built from 17 residues. The trim removed 0 bases at V and 4 bases at J, leaving 9 bases unmatched. Germline V lookup: CDR1 SGHTA, CDR2 FQGTGA. The CDR3 is CASSLTRAGVTSDTQYF. CDR3 nucleotide sequence: TGTGCCAGCAGCTTAACTCGAGCGGGAGTTACCTCAGATACGCAGTATTTT.

This chain links TRBV7-9 with TRBJ1-2, with TRBD1 matching over 10 bases. The CDR3 has 14 residues. Trimming cost V 3 bases and J 7 bases; bases outside gene matches: 5. From germline, CDR1 is SEHNR and CDR2 FQNEAQ (reference sequence). CDR3 in DNA: TGTGCCAGCAGCTTGGACAGGGGGGTTCGTGGCTACACCTTC. Encoded protein: CASSLDRGVRGYTF.

Written as DNA, the CDR3 is TGCAGTGCTAGAGGTCGGGCTTACGAGCAGTACTTC. Translation gives CSARGRAYEQYF. The chain is built from TRBV20-1 and TRBJ2-7; the D is unclear. Germline assignment: CDR1 DFQATT and CDR2 SNEGSKA (reference sequence). The CDR3 sequence is 12 residues long. V lost 1 base and J lost 4, with 8 bases in between.

This rearrangement joins TRBV5-1 to TRBJ1-1; TRBD1 is a possible D gene (6 bases). The germline V and J ends were trimmed by 5 bases and 4 bases, with 12 bases remaining between them. Looked up from germline, CDR1 is SGHRS and CDR2 is YFSETQ. The CDR3 length is 13 residues. The CDR3: CASRFGGGTEAFF. CDR3 coding DNA: TGCGCCAGCAGGTTTGGGGGCGGCACTGAAGCTTTCTTT.

The chain employs TRBV28 and TRBJ1-1; 8 positions match TRBD1. CDR1 is MDHEN, CDR2 SYDVKM, per germline. CDR3 length: 14 residues. V lost 6 bases and J lost 3; bases outside the gene matches: 6. CDR3 residues: CASSTGTGYTEAFF. Here the CDR3 DNA reads TGTGCCAGCAGCACCGGGACAGGATACACTGAAGCTTTCTTT.

This clonotype was recorded a few times. This chain joins TRBV7-2 and TRBJ2-2; 8 bases agree with TRBD2. Germline V CDR1 and CDR2: SGHTA, FQGNSA. There are 20 residues in the CDR3. The V and J ends lost 6 bases and 5 bases, in that order; junction bases with no gene match: 23. CDR3 DNA sequence: TGTGCCAGCAGGGATAAGGGACTTCCCGGGAGGGCTAGGAGGACCGGGGAGCTGTTTTTT. Amino acids: CASRDKGLPGRARRTGELFF. The full variable domain, with the rest looked up from reference TRBV7-2 and TRBJ2-2, is GAGVSQSPSNKVTEKGKDVELRCDPISGHTALYWYRQSLGQGLEFLIYFQGNSAPDKSGLPSDRFSAERTGGSVSTLTIQRTQQEDSAVYLCASRDKGLPGRARRTGELFFGEGSRLTVL.

V is TRBV7-9 and J is TRBJ2-2; possibly TRBD2 for D (6 bases). V was clipped by 5 bases and J by 2 bases, with 18 bases between them. Germline CDR1 SEHNR, CDR2 FQNEAQ (reference sequence). This CDR3 is 17 amino acids long. Written as DNA, the CDR3 is TGTGCCAGCAGCCATCCCCGGAGGGACTCTAACACCGGGGAGCTGTTTTTT. This translates into CASSHPRRDSNTGELFF.

The chain employs TRBV20-1 and TRBJ1-5; D might be TRBD1 (5 bases). This CDR3 is built from 13 residues. Trimming stripped 5 bases from V and 4 bases from J, with 12 bases between. Germline loops: CDR1 DFQATT, CDR2 SNEGSKA (reference sequence). The CDR3: CSALRDGNQPQHF. For the CDR3, the DNA is TGCAGTGCTCTCCGGGACGGGAATCAGCCCCAGCATTTT.

In its sample, this clonotype was seen a few times. V is TRBV4-2 and J is TRBJ1-5; D is uncertain. Germline V gene data show CDR1 as LGHNA and CDR2 as YNFKEQ. The CDR3 runs to 15 residues. Trimming took off 0 bases at V and 4 bases at J, with 10 bases between the two ends. In nucleotides, the CDR3 is TGTGCCAGCAGCCAAGACGGCAGAGAAAATCAGCCCCAGCATTTT. Its protein is CASSQDGRENQPQHF.